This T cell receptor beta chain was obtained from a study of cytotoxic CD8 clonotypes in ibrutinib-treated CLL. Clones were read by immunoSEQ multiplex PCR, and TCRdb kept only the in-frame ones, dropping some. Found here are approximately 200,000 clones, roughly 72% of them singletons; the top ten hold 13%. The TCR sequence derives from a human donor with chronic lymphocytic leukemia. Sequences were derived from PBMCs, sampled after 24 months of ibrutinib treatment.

The CDR3 region is CASSLDPSSGANVLTF. For the CDR3, the DNA is TGCGCCAGCAGCTTGGACCCATCCTCTGGGGCCAACGTCCTGACTTTC. The gene calls are TRBV5-1 and TRBJ2-6; D call uncertain. The CDR3 sequence is 16 residues long. Per germline, CDR1 SGHRS and CDR2 YFSETQ. Trimming removed 0 bases from V and 0 bases from J, with 7 bases in between.